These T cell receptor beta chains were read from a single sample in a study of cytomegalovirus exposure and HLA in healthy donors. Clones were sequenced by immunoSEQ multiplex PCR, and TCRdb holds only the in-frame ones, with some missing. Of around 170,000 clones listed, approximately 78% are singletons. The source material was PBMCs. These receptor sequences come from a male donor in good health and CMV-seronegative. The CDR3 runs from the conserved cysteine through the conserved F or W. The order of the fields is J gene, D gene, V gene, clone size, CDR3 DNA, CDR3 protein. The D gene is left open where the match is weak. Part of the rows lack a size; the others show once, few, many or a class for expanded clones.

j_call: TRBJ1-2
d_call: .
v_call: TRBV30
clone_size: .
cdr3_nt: TGTGCCTGGAGTGGCGGACAGCCTGGGAACTATGGCTACACCTTC
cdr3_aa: CAWSGGQPGNYGYTF

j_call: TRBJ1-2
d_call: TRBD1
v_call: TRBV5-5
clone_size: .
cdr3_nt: TGTGCCAGCAGCCTGGAGGGGACAGCTAACTATGGCTACACCTTC
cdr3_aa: CASSLEGTANYGYTF

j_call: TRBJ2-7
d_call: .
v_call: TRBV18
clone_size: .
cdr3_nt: TGTGCCAGCTCACCACGAGGTTACGAGCAGTACTTC
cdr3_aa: CASSPRGYEQYF

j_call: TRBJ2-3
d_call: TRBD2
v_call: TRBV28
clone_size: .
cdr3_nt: TGTGCCAGCAGTTTAGGACTAGCGGTAATCACAGATACGCAGTATTTT
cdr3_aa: CASSLGLAVITDTQYF

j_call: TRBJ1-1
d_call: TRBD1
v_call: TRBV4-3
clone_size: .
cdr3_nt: TGCGCCAGCAGCCAACAGGGGGATAGCACTGAAGCTTTCTTT
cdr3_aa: CASSQQGDSTEAFF

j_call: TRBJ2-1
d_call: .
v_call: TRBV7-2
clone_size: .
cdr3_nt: TGTGCCAGCAGCTTAGTAGTTGAGCAGTTCTTC
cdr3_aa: CASSLVVEQFF

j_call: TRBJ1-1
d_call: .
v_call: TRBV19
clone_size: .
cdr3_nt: TGTGCCAGTAGTATCCCCCTAGGAACTGAAGCTTTCTTT
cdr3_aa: CASSIPLGTEAFF

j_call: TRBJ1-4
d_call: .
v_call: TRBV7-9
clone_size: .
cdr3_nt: TGTGCCAGCAGCCCAGCCGGGGAAGAAAAACTGTTTTTT
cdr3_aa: CASSPAGEEKLFF

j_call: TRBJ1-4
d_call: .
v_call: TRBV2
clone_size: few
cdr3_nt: TGTGCCAGCAGGCCGGGAAGTAATGAAAAACTGTTTTTT
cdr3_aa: CASRPGSNEKLFF

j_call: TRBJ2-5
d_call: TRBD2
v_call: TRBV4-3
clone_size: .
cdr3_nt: TGCGCCAGCAGCCAAGGGACTAGCGGGAGGAGGGTCGAGACCCAGTACTTC
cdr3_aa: CASSQGTSGRRVETQYF

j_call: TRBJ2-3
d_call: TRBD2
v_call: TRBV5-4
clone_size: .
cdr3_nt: TGTGCCAGCAGCGGGGGACTAGCGGGAGGAGTAAATACGCAGTATTTT
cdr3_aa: CASSGGLAGGVNTQYF

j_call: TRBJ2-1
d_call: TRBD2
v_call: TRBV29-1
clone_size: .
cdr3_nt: TGCAGCGTTGGGCGGACTAGCGGCTACAATGAGCAGTTCTTC
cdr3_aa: CSVGRTSGYNEQFF

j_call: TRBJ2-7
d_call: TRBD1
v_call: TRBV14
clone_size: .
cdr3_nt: TGTGCCAGCAGCCAAGTTTACAGGGGGAGGTACGAGCAGTACTTC
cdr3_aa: CASSQVYRGRYEQYF

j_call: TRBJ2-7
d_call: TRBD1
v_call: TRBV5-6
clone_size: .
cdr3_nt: TGTGCCAGCAGACGGGACAGACTTTACGAGCAGTACTTC
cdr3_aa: CASRRDRLYEQYF

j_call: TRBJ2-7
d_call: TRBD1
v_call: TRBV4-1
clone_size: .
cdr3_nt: TGCGCCAGCAGCCAACTACCATCCGGGACAGGGCCCTACGAGCAGTACTTC
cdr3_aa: CASSQLPSGTGPYEQYF

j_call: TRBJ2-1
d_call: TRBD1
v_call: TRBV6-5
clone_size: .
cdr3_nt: TGTGCCAGCAGTTACGGGACAGGGGTCTATGAGCAGTTCTTC
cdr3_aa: CASSYGTGVYEQFF

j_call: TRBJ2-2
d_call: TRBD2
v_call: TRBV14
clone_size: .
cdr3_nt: TGTGCCAGCAGCCAAGATCGGGGGGGCTACACCGGGGAGCTGTTTTTT
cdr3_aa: CASSQDRGGYTGELFF

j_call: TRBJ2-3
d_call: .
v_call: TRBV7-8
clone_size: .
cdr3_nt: TGTGCCAGCAGCTTAGCAGGCGGAGATACGCAGTATTTT
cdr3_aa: CASSLAGGDTQYF

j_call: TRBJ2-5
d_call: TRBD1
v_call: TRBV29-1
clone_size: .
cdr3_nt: TGCAGCGTTGAAACAGGGGGCTGGAAGACCCAGTACTTC
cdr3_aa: CSVETGGWKTQYF

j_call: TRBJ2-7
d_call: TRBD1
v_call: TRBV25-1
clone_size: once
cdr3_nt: TGTGCCAGCAGGGAAACAGGGGCAGGGCTCGAGCAGTACTTC
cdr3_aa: CASRETGAGLEQYF

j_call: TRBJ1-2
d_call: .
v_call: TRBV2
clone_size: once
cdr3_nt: TGTGCCAGCAGTGAAGGACAGGACTATGGCTACACCTTC
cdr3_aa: CASSEGQDYGYTF

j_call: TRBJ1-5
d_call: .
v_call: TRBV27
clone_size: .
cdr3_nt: TGTGCCAGCAGTTTGCAGAGCAATCAGCCCCAGCATTTT
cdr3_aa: CASSLQSNQPQHF

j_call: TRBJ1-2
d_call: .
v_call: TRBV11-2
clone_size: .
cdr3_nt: TGTGCCAGCAGCTTAGTATCTCGGAGGAACTATGGCTACACCTTC
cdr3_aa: CASSLVSRRNYGYTF

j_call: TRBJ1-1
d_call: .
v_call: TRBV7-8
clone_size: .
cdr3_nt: TGTGCCAGCAGCCCTTGGGGGGGGGCCGGCACTGAAGCTTTCTTT
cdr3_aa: CASSPWGGAGTEAFF

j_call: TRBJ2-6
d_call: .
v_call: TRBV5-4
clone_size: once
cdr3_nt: TGTGCCAGCAGCTTGGAGCGCCCAGGGAGGCCCGGGGCCAACGTCCTGACTTTC
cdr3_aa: CASSLERPGRPGANVLTF

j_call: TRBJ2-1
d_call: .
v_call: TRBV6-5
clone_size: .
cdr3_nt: TGTGCCAGCAGTTACGGGCCCTACAATGAGCAGTTCTTC
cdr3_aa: CASSYGPYNEQFF

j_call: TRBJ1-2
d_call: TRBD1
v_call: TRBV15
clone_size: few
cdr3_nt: TGTGCCACCAGCAGAGGGACAGGACGCAATGGCTACACCTTC
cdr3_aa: CATSRGTGRNGYTF

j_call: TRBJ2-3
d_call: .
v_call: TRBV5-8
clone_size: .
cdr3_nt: TGTGCCAGCAGCTTGCGGGCCCCGGGGACAGATACGCAGTATTTT
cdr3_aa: CASSLRAPGTDTQYF

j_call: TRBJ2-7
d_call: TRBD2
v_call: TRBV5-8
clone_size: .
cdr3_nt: TGTGCCAGCAGCTTGAAGCCTAGCGGGAGGGGAGAGCAGTACTTC
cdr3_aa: CASSLKPSGRGEQYF

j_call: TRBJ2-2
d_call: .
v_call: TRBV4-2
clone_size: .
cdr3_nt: TGTGCCAGCAGCCAGGGGATCGGGGGAGCGAACACCGGGGAGCTGTTTTTT
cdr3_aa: CASSQGIGGANTGELFF

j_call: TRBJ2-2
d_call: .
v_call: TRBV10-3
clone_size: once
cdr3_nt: TGTGCCATCATGGCAGGGTCTAACACCGGGGAGCTGTTTTTT
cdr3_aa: CAIMAGSNTGELFF

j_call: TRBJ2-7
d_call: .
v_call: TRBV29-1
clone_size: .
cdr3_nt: TGCAGCGTTGAAGAACGTAAAGGGACTGGACGTTACGAGCAGTACTTC
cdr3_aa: CSVEERKGTGRYEQYF

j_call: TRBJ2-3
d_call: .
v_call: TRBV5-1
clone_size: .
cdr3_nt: TGCGCCAGCAGCTCCCGACTGATTGGCACAGATACGCAGTATTTT
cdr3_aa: CASSSRLIGTDTQYF

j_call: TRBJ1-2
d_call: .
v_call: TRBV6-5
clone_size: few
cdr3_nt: TGTGCCAGTTGGGCGGGAGGCTACACCTTC
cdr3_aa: CASWAGGYTF

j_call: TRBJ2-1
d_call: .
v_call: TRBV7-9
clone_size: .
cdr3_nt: TGTGCCAGCAGCCGCGAGGTGAGCTCCTACAATGAGCAGTTCTTC
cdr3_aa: CASSREVSSYNEQFF

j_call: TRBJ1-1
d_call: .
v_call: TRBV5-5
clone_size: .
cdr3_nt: TGTGCCAGCAGCACTCTGAACACTGAAGCTTTCTTT
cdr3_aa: CASSTLNTEAFF

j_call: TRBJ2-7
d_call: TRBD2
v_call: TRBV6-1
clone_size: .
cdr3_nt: TGTGCCAGCAGGCATTCACGGGGGGGCGAGCAGTACTTC
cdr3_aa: CASRHSRGGEQYF

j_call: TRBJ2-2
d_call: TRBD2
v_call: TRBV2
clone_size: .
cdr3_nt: TGTGCCAGCATTTTCGCCTCTAGCGGGAGGGCCGGGGAGCTGTTTTTT
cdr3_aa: CASIFASSGRAGELFF

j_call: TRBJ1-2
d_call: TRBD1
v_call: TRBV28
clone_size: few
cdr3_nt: TGTGCCAGCAGTACTCTCCGGGACAGGGGTTTCGGCTACACCTTC
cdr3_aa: CASSTLRDRGFGYTF

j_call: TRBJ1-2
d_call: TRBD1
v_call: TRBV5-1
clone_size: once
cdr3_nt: TGCGCCAGCAGCTTATCGACAGGGGTGACGAACTATGGCTACACCTTC
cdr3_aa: CASSLSTGVTNYGYTF

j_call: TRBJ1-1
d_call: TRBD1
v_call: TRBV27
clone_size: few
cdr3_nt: TGTGCCAGCAGTTTATTAGCAGGGGGCCGGGGCACTGAAGCTTTCTTT
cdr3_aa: CASSLLAGGRGTEAFF

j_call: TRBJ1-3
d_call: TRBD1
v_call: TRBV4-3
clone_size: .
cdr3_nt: TGCGCCAGCAGTCGACAGGGGACTGGAAACACCATATATTTT
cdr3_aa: CASSRQGTGNTIYF

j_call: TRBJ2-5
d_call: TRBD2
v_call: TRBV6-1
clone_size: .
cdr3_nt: TGTGCCAGCAGCTTTGGGGGGGTAGAAGAGACCCAGTACTTC
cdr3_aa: CASSFGGVEETQYF

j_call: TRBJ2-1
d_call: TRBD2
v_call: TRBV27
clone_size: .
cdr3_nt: TGTGCCAGCAGCTTGGGACTAGTCAATGAGCAGTTCTTC
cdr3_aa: CASSLGLVNEQFF

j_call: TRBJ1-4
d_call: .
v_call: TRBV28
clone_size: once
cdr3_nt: TGTGCCAGCAGTCTACGGACAGCAACTAATGAAAAACTGTTTTTT
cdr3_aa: CASSLRTATNEKLFF

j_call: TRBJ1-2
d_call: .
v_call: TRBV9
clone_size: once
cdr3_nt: TGTGCCAGCAGCGTAGCTACTGGAGGCATACAAACTAACTATGGCTACACCTTC
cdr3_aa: CASSVATGGIQTNYGYTF

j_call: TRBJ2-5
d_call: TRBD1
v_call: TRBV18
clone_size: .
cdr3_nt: TGTGCCAGCTCACCACCGGGACAGGGGGGACTCCTACAAGAAAAACAAGAGACCCAGTACTTC
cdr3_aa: CASSPPGQGGLLQEKQETQYF

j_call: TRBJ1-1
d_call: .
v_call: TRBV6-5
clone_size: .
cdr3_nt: TGTGCCAGCAGTGAAGACAGTCCTAAGGGAGCTTTCTTT
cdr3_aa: CASSEDSPKGAFF

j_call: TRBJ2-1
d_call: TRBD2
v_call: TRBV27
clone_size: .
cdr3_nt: TGTGCCAGCCGCCTACAGCGGGGGGCCTACAATGAGCAGTTCTTC
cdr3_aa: CASRLQRGAYNEQFF

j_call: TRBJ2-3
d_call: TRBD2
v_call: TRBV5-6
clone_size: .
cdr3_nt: TGTGCCAGCAGATTCCGACTAGCGGGAGCGAGAGCAGATACGCAGTATTTT
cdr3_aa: CASRFRLAGARADTQYF

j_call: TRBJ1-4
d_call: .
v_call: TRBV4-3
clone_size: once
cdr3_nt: TGCGCCAGCAGCCAAGGTGGCAGTGTCGATGAAAAACTGTTTTTT
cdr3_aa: CASSQGGSVDEKLFF

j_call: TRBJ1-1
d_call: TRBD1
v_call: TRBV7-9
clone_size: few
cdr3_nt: TGTGCCAGCAGCTTAAAGGGGGCGGTCATGAACACTGAAGCTTTCTTT
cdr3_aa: CASSLKGAVMNTEAFF

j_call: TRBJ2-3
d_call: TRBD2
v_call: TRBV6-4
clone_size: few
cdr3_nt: TGTGCCAGCAGCCCTAGCGGGGGGGCGTATACGCAGTATTTT
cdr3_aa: CASSPSGGAYTQYF

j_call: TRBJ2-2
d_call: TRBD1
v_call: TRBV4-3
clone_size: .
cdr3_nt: TGCGCCAGCAGCCCATATGGGGCAGGGGGTGCCGGGGAGCTGTTTTTT
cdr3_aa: CASSPYGAGGAGELFF

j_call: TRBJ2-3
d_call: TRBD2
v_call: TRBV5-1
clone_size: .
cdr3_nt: TGCGCCAGCAGCTTGACTAGCGGGAGAGATACGCAGTATTTT
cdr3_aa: CASSLTSGRDTQYF

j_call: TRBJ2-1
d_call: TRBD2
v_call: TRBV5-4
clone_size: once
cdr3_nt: TGTGCCAGCAGCTTGGACCCGGGGGGTGAGCAGTTCTTC
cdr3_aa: CASSLDPGGEQFF

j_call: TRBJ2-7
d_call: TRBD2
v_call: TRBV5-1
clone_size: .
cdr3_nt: TGCGCCAGCAGCTTCGCGGGAGGGCACGAGCAGTACTTC
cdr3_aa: CASSFAGGHEQYF

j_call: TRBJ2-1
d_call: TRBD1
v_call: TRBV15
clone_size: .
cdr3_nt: TGTGCCACCAGCAGAGAACTGGACAGGGGGGCTGAGCAGTTCTTC
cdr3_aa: CATSRELDRGAEQFF

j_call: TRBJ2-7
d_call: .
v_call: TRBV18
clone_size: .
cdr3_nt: TGTGCCAGCTCACCACCCAGTCGGACTCCCTACGAGCAGTACTTC
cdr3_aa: CASSPPSRTPYEQYF

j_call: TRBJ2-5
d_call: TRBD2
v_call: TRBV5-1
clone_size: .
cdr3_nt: TGCGCCAGCAGCTTGTGGGGGACTAGGGAAGAGACCCAGTACTTC
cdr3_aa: CASSLWGTREETQYF